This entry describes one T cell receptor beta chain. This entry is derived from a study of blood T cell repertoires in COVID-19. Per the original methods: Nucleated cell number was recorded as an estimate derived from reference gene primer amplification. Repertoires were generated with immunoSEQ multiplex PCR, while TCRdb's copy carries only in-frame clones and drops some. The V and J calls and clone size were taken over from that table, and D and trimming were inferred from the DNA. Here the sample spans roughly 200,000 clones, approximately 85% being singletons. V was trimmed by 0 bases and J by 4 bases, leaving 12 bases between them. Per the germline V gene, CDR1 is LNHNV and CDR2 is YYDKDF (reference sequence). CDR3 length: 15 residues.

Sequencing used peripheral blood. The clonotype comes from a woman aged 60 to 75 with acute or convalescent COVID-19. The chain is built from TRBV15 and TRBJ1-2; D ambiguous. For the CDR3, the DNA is TGTGCCACCAGCAGAGATGGTCGGGGTGGCTATGGCTACACCTTC. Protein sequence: CATSRDGRGGYGYTF.